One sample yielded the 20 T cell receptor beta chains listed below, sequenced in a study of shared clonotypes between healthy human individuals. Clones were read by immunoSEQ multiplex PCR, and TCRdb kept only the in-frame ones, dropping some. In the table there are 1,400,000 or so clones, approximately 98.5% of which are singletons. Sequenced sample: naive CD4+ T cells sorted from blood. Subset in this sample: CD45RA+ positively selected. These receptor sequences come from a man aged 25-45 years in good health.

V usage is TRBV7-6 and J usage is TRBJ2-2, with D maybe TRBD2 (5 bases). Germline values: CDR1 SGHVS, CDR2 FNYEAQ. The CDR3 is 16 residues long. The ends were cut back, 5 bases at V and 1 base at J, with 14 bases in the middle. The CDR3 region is CASSPTSGENTGELFF. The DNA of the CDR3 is TGTGCCAGCAGCCCGACGAGCGGAGAGAACACCGGGGAGCTGTTTTTT.

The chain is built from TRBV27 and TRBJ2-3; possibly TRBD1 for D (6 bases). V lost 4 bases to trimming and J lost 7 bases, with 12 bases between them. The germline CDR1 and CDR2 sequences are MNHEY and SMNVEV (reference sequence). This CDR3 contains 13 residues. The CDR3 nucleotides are TGTGCCAGCAGTTCTCGCAGGGGAAATACGCAGTATTTT. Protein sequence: CASSSRRGNTQYF.

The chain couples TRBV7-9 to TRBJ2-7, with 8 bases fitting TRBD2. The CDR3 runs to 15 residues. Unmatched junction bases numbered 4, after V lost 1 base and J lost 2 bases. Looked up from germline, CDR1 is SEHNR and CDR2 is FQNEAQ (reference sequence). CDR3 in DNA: TGTGCCAGCAGCTTAGTAGCGGGAAGTGCCTACGAGCAGTACTTC. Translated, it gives CASSLVAGSAYEQYF.

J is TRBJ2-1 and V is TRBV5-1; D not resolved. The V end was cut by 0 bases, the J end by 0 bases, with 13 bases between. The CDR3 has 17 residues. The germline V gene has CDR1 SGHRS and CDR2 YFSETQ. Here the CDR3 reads CASSLDTPISSYNEQFF. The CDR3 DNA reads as TGCGCCAGCAGCTTGGATACACCTATTAGCTCCTACAATGAGCAGTTCTTC. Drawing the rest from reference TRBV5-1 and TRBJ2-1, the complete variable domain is KAGVTQTPRYLIKTRGQQVTLSCSPISGHRSVSWYQQTPGQGLQFLFEYFSETQRNKGNFPGRFSGRQFSNSRSEMNVSTLELGDSALYLCASSLDTPISSYNEQFFGPGTRLTVL.

The DNA of the CDR3 is TGCGCCAGCAGCTTGAGCGAGGGCACAGATACGCAGTATTTT. Protein sequence: CASSLSEGTDTQYF. The chain couples TRBV5-1 to TRBJ2-3; D is unresolved. Per the germline V gene, CDR1 is SGHRS and CDR2 is YFSETQ. Trimming stripped 1 base from V and 1 base from J, with 7 bases between. The CDR3 has 14 residues.

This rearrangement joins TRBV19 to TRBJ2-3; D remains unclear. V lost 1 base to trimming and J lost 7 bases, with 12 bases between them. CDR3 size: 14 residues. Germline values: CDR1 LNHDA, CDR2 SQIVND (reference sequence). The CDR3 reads CASSIGPPGNTQYF. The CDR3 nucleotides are TGTGCCAGTAGTATAGGGCCACCTGGGAATACGCAGTATTTT.

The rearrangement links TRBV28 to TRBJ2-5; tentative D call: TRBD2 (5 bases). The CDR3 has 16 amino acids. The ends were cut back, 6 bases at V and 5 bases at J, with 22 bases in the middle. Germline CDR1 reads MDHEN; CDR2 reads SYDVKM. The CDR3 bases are TGTGCCAGCAGCCGTTCTAAGAGCCGGGGTTGGGAGACCCAGTACTTC. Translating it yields CASSRSKSRGWETQYF.

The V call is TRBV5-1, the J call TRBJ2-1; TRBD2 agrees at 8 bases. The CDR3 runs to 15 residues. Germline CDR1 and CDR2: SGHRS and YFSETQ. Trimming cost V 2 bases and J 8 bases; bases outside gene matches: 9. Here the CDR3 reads CASSFPGLEGYEQFF. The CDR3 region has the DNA TGCGCCAGCAGCTTTCCGGGACTAGAGGGGTATGAGCAGTTCTTC.

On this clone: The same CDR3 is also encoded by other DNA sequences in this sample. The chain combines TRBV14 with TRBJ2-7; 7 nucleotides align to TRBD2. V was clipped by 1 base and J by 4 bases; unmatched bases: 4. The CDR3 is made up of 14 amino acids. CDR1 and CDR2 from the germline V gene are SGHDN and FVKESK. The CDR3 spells CASSQGLASYEQYF. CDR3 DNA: TGTGCCAGCAGCCAAGGACTAGCTTCGTACGAGCAGTACTTC.

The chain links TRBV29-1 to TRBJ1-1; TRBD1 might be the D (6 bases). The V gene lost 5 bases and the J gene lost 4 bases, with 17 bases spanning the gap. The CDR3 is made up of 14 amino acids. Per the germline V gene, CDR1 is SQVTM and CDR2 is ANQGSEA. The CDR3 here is CSVLKALGATEAFF. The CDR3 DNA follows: TGCAGCGTTTTGAAGGCTTTGGGGGCCACTGAAGCTTTCTTT.

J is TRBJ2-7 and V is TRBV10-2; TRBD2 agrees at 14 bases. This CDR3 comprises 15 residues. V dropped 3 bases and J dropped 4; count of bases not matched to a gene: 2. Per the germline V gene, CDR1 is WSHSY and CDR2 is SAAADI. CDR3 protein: CASSDGTSGSYEQYF. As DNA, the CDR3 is TGCGCCAGCAGTGACGGGACTAGCGGGAGTTACGAGCAGTACTTC.

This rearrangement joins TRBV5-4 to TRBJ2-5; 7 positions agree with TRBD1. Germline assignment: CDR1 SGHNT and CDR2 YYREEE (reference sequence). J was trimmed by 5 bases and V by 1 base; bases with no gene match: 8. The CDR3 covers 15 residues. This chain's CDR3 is CASSLRGLAGETQYF. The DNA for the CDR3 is TGTGCCAGCAGCTTGAGGGGGCTAGCTGGGGAGACCCAGTACTTC. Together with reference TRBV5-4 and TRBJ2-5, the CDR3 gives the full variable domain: ETGVTQSPTHLIKTRGQQVTLRCSSQSGHNTVSWYQQALGQGPQFIFQYYREEENGRGNFPPRFSGLQFPNYSSELNVNALELDDSALYLCASSLRGLAGETQYFGPGTRLLVL.

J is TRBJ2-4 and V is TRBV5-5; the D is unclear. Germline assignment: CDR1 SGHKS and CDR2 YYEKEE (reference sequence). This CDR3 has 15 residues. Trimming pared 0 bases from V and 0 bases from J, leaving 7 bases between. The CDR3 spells CASSLVWSAKNIQYF. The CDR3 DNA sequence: TGTGCCAGCAGCTTGGTGTGGTCAGCCAAAAACATTCAGTACTTC. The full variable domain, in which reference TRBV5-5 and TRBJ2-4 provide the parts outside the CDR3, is DAGVTQSPTHLIKTRGQQVTLRCSPISGHKSVSWYQQVLGQGPQFIFQYYEKEERGRGNFPDRFSARQFPNYSSELNVNALLLGDSALYLCASSLVWSAKNIQYFGAGTRLSVL.

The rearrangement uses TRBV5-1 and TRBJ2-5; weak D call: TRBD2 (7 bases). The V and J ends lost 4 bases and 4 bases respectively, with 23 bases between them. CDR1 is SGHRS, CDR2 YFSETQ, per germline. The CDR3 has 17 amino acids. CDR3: CASSRTVGAGVGETQYF. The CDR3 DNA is TGCGCCAGCAGCCGTACAGTGGGGGCGGGAGTGGGAGAGACCCAGTACTTC. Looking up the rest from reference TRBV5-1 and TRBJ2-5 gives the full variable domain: KAGVTQTPRYLIKTRGQQVTLSCSPISGHRSVSWYQQTPGQGLQFLFEYFSETQRNKGNFPGRFSGRQFSNSRSEMNVSTLELGDSALYLCASSRTVGAGVGETQYFGPGTRLLVL.

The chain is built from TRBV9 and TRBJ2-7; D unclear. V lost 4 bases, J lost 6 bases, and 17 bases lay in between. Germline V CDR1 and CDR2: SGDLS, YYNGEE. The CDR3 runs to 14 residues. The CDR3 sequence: CASSPGTPALEQYF. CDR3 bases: TGTGCCAGCAGCCCCGGAACCCCGGCTCTCGAGCAGTACTTC.

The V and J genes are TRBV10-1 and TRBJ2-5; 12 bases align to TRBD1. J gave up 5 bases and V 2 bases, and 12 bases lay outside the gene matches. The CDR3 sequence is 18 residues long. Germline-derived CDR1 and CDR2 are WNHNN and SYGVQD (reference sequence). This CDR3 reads CASSEQPPGQGADETQYF. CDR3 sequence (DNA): TGCGCCAGCAGTGAGCAACCTCCGGGACAGGGGGCGGACGAGACCCAGTACTTC.

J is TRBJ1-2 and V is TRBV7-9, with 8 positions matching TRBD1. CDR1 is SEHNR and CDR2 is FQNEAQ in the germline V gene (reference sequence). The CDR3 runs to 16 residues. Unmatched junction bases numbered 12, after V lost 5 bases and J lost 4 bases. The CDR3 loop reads CASSPIWDRRFYGYTF. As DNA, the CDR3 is TGTGCCAGCAGCCCAATATGGGACAGGCGATTCTATGGCTACACCTTC.

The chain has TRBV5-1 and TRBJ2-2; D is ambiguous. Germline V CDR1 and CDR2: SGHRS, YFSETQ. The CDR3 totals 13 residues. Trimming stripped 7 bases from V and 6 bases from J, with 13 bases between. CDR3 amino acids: CASQDGVPGELFF. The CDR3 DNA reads TGCGCCAGCCAGGACGGTGTTCCCGGGGAGCTGTTTTTT.

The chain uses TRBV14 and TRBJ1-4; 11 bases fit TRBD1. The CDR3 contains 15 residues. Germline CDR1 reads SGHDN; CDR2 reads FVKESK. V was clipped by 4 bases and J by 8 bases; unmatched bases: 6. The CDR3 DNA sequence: TGTGCCAGCAGCCTTCGGACAGGGGGCAGGGAAAAACTGTTTTTT. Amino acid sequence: CASSLRTGGREKLFF.

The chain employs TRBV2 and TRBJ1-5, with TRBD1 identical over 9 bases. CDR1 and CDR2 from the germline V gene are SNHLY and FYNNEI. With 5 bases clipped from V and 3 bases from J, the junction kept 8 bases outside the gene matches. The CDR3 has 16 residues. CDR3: CASSKDRGDPNQPQHF. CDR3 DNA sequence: TGTGCCAGCAGTAAAGACAGGGGGGACCCCAATCAGCCCCAGCATTTT.